These 22 T cell receptor beta chains were all obtained from the same sample, sequenced in a study of T cell responses to AZD1222 COVID-19 vaccine. Libraries were prepared by immunoSEQ multiplex PCR; TCRdb keeps only in-frame clonotypes and omits some of them. Here the sample spans some 120,000 clones, about 90% being singletons. Sample: peripheral blood, taken on day 0 of AZD1222 vaccination. These receptors all stem from an adult in good health.

This chain joins TRBV27 and TRBJ2-5; D perhaps matches TRBD1 (5 bases). The germline V gene encodes CDR1 MNHEY and CDR2 SMNVEV (reference sequence). Trimming stripped 6 bases from V and 2 bases from J, with 13 bases between. The CDR3 runs 14 residues. As DNA, the CDR3 is TGTGCCAGCAGCTCCCAGGGTGGGCAAGAGACCCAGTACTTC. Amino acid sequence: CASSSQGGQETQYF.

V gene TRBV11-2 combines with J gene TRBJ1-1; tentative D call: TRBD1 (6 bases). Looked up from germline, CDR1 is SGHAT and CDR2 is FQNNGV. This CDR3 spans 18 amino acids. With 1 base removed from V and 4 bases from J, the gap between germline ends came to 22 bases. CDR3 nucleotides: TGTGCCAGCAGCTTAGCGACCAGCGGGGGGGCGCAGCTCACTGAAGCTTTCTTT. This translates into CASSLATSGGAQLTEAFF.

The chain combines TRBV9 with TRBJ2-1; TRBD1 agrees at 12 bases. The CDR3 is 15 amino acids. Unmatched junction bases numbered 6, after V lost 4 bases and J lost 7 bases. Germline CDR1 is SGDLS and CDR2 is YYNGEE. The CDR3 is CASSLRDRGQNEQFF. Here the CDR3 DNA reads TGTGCCAGCAGCCTCCGGGACAGGGGGCAGAATGAGCAGTTCTTC.

The V call is TRBV9, the J call TRBJ2-3; 9 bases are a match to TRBD2. The V segment lost 0 bases and the J segment 0 bases; nucleotides outside the gene matches: 2. The V gene's germline CDR1 is SGDLS and CDR2 YYNGEE. CDR3 length: 16 amino acids. CDR3 protein: CASSVEAGGSTDTQYF. CDR3 nucleotide sequence: TGTGCCAGCAGCGTAGAGGCGGGGGGGAGCACAGATACGCAGTATTTT.

The chain couples TRBV15 to TRBJ2-2; 9 positions agree with TRBD1. Per germline, CDR1 LNHNV and CDR2 YYDKDF (reference sequence). The length of the CDR3 is 17 residues. The V segment lost 1 base and the J segment 5 bases; nucleotides outside the gene matches: 8. The chain's CDR3 is CATSRGTGAPGTGELFF. The CDR3 DNA is TGTGCCACCAGCAGAGGGACAGGGGCCCCAGGGACCGGGGAGCTGTTTTTT. The whole variable domain, filled in from reference TRBV15 and TRBJ2-2, reads DAMVIQNPRYQVTQFGKPVTLSCSQTLNHNVMYWYQQKSSQAPKLLFHYYDKDFNNEADTPDNFQSRRPNTSFCFLDIRSPGLGDTAMYLCATSRGTGAPGTGELFFGEGSRLTVL.

V gene TRBV7-2 combines with J gene TRBJ1-3, with a tentative D call TRBD1 (6 bases). V was trimmed by 0 bases and J by 8 bases, leaving 14 bases between them. CDR1 and CDR2 (germline): SGHTA, FQGNSA. The CDR3 runs 15 residues. CDR3 sequence (DNA): TGTGCCAGCAGCTTAGCCGGGACACCGGGGGACACCATATATTTT. Amino acid sequence: CASSLAGTPGDTIYF.

The chain joins TRBV7-2 to TRBJ1-3, with TRBD1 matching over 10 bases. Looked up from germline, CDR1 is SGHTA and CDR2 is FQGNSA. The CDR3 extends over 14 amino acids. Trimming cost V 4 bases and J 4 bases; bases outside gene matches: 1. The DNA of the CDR3 is TGTGCCAGCAGCTCGGGACAGGGGGGAAACACCATATATTTT. The encoded protein is CASSSGQGGNTIYF.

V and J are TRBV27 and TRBJ2-3, with D perhaps TRBD1 (5 bases). In germline, CDR1 is MNHEY, CDR2 SMNVEV (reference sequence). Between the trimmed V and J ends, which lost 4 bases and 2 bases, there was a span of 10 bases. This CDR3 contains 14 residues. The CDR3 DNA follows: TGTGCCAGCAGTTACGGACAAAACACAGATACGCAGTATTTT. This gives the protein CASSYGQNTDTQYF.

This chain joins TRBV23-1 and TRBJ1-1; D remains ambiguous. TRBV23-1 is an open reading frame whose function is uncertain. The V gene lost 3 bases and the J gene lost 3 bases, with 8 bases spanning the gap. The CDR3 is 13 residues long. In DNA form, the CDR3 reads TGCGCCAGCAGTCACGACTGGGACACTGAAGCTTTCTTT. It encodes CASSHDWDTEAFF.

V and J are TRBV11-2 and TRBJ2-1, with D hard to call. CDR1 and CDR2 from the germline V gene are SGHAT and FQNNGV. The CDR3 length is 16 residues. The ends were cut back, 3 bases at V and 5 bases at J, with 17 bases in the middle. The chain's CDR3 is CASSFLGRRSNNEQFF. CDR3 nucleotide sequence: TGTGCCAGCAGCTTCCTTGGGCGGCGGAGCAACAATGAGCAGTTCTTC.

This clone occurred once. The rearrangement links TRBV5-4 to TRBJ2-3; 9 nucleotides line up with TRBD2. Germline V gene data show CDR1 as SGHNT and CDR2 as YYREEE (reference sequence). The V segment lost 0 bases and the J segment 6 bases; nucleotides outside the gene matches: 8. The CDR3 spans 16 residues. The CDR3 bases are TGTGCCAGCAGCTTGGTTGGCGGGGGGGCCTTGGATACGCAGTATTTT. This translates into CASSLVGGGALDTQYF.

The V gene is TRBV4-1, the J gene TRBJ1-2; the match to TRBD1 covers 8 bases. Germline assignment: CDR1 MGHRA and CDR2 YSYEKL. CDR3 length equals 15 residues. V trimming: 4 bases; J trimming: 6 bases; junction bases outside the gene matches: 10. In DNA, the CDR3 is TGCGCCAGCAGCCTTGGACAGGGACCCTTCGATGGCTACACCTTC. Translating it yields CASSLGQGPFDGYTF.

The CDR3 sequence: CASSYSAGLNYGYTF. In DNA form, the CDR3 reads TGTGCCAGCAGTTACTCGGCAGGGCTTAACTATGGCTACACCTTC. This chain links TRBV6-5 with TRBJ1-2, with D maybe TRBD1 (5 bases). This CDR3 comprises 15 residues. Trimming took off 0 bases at V and 1 base at J, with 9 bases between the two ends. Germline V gives CDR1 MNHEY, CDR2 SVGAGI.

The V gene is TRBV19, the J gene TRBJ2-7; D uncertain. CDR3 length: 12 amino acids. Deletions cut 6 bases from V and 0 bases from J, with 6 bases between. The germline V gene has CDR1 LNHDA and CDR2 SQIVND (reference sequence). The CDR3 sequence is CASRADSYEQYF. DNA for the CDR3: TGTGCCAGTAGGGCGGACTCCTACGAGCAGTACTTC.

This clone was detected only once. The gene calls are TRBV5-1 and TRBJ2-5, with D unresolved. Germline values: CDR1 SGHRS, CDR2 YFSETQ. The CDR3 spans 15 residues. V lost 0 bases, J lost 1 base, and 10 bases lay in between. DNA for the CDR3: TGCGCCAGCAGCTTGGTTCCACTCCCCCAAGAGACCCAGTACTTC. Its protein product is CASSLVPLPQETQYF.

The rearrangement links TRBV6-1 to TRBJ1-2; tentatively, D is TRBD1 (5 bases). The CDR3 covers 13 residues. Trimming pared 1 base from V and 8 bases from J, leaving 11 bases between. Germline V gene data show CDR1 as MNHNS and CDR2 as SASEGT. CDR3 region: CASSEVGTRGYTF. CDR3 nucleotide sequence: TGTGCCAGCAGTGAAGTAGGGACCAGGGGCTACACCTTC.

The genes are TRBV4-1 and TRBJ2-5; 10 bases are shared with TRBD2. The V gene's germline CDR1 is MGHRA and CDR2 YSYEKL. This CDR3 is built from 16 residues. Trimming took 0 bases from V and 3 from J; bases not matched to a gene: 4. The CDR3 is CASSQDRGLAKETQYF. CDR3 sequence (DNA): TGCGCCAGCAGCCAAGATCGGGGACTAGCGAAAGAGACCCAGTACTTC.

This chain connects TRBV7-2 to TRBJ2-2; no clear D gene. Germline V CDR1 and CDR2: SGHTA, FQGNSA. The CDR3 covers 16 residues. V lost 5 bases, J lost 1 base, and 14 bases lay in between. As DNA, the CDR3 is TGTGCCAGCAGCAATCCCTCGACAAAGAACACCGGGGAGCTGTTTTTT. This translates into CASSNPSTKNTGELFF.

The V call is TRBV7-2, the J call TRBJ2-7; D is perhaps TRBD1 (6 bases). The CDR3 is 13 residues long. The germline V and J ends were trimmed by 6 bases and 3 bases, with 12 bases remaining between them. The germline gives CDR1 SGHTA, CDR2 FQGNSA. CDR3 protein: CASSPDSNYEQYF. In DNA, the CDR3 is TGTGCCAGCAGTCCGGACAGTAACTACGAGCAGTACTTC.

Of note for this clone: Sequence at one end of the junction differs from germline and may be a read error. The chain links TRBV11-2 to TRBJ2-4; 10 positions match TRBD2. This CDR3 has 13 residues. Per germline, CDR1 SGHAT and CDR2 FQNNGV. This CDR3 is CASSLSAGGGTDF. CDR3 DNA sequence: TGTGCCAGCAGCTTATCAGCGGGAGGGGGGACGGACTTC.

The chain carries TRBV5-6 and TRBJ1-2; unclear D gene. CDR3 length: 12 residues. V lost 0 bases and J 8 bases, leaving 8 bases between the germline ends. Looked up from germline, CDR1 is SGHDT and CDR2 is YYEEEE. The CDR3 loop reads CASSLVSGGYTF. The CDR3, as DNA: TGTGCCAGCAGCTTGGTTTCGGGCGGCTACACCTTC.

This clone was seen a few times. This chain joins TRBV9 and TRBJ1-4; 9 nucleotides line up with TRBD1. J lost 3 bases, V lost 4 bases, and 13 bases had no gene match. The CDR3 covers 18 residues. Germline lookup yields CDR1 SGDLS and CDR2 YYNGEE. DNA for the CDR3: TGTGCCAGCAGCCTTCGGCCGGGACAGGGATTCTCTAATGAAAAACTGTTTTTT. Its translation is CASSLRPGQGFSNEKLFF.